This T cell receptor (beta chain) comes out of a study of Graves' ophthalmopathy and Graves' hyperthyroidism. There are a few counts of this clonotype. Its antigen is unknown. General study findings and limits: Blood also carried most expanded thyroid clonotypes exceeding 0.001 frequency.

For repertoire sequencing, the TCR beta CDR3 regions were amplified from RNA transcripts. HTBI primers were employed in first-round RT-PCR, then a second-round multiplex PCR followed. TCRdb fed the multiplex PCR reads into MiXCR, producing one record per CDR3 protein. The repertoire holds some 360,000 distinct CDR3 sequences, about a sixth seen once, with 2.4% in the top ten. With V trimmed by 4 bases and J by 6 bases, 3 bases remained unmatched. Germline V CDR1 and CDR2: SQVTM, ANQGSEA. The CDR3 extends over 13 amino acids. The specimen was peripheral blood. The sequence was obtained from an adult woman with stable Graves' hyperthyroidism. The chain links TRBV29-1 to TRBJ2-2; 9 bases line up with TRBD2. CDR3 residues: CSVAGTSPGELFF. CDR3 DNA sequence: TGCAGCGTTGCTGGGACTAGCCCCGGGGAGCTGTTTTTT.